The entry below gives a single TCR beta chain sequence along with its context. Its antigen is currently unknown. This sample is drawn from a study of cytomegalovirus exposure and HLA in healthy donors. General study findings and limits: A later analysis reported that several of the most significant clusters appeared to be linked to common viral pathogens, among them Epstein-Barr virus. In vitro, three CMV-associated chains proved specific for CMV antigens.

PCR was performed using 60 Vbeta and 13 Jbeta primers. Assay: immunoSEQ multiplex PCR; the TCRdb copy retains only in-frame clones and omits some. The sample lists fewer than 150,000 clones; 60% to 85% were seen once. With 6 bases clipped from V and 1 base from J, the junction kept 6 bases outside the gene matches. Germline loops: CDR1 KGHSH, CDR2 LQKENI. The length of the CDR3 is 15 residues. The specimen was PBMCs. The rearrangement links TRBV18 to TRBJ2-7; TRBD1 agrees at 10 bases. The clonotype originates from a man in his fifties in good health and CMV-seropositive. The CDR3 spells CASSVTGGASYEQYF. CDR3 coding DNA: TGTGCCAGCTCGGTGACAGGGGGCGCTTCCTACGAGCAGTACTTC.